This T cell receptor beta chain was identified during a study of blood T cells in healthy people across ages. The study, taken as a whole, reports: Estimated diversity that came from one million T cells was considered an underestimate. A roughly linear age-dependent decrease characterized TCR beta diversity per million T cells.

The authors ran a second PCR of roughly 6 to 11 cycles using a sample-barcoded 5' primer and a J-beta primer mix. Each CDR3 protein gets one entry after TCRdb re-called the 5' RACE reads with MiXCR. Among hundreds of thousands of distinct CDR3 sequences listed, approximately 30% were seen once. In the case of this clonotype: The antigen remains unidentified. Just one base apart from a much larger clone, this may be a read error.

The sample providers were healthy Caucasian people from Russia, aged roughly 6 to 95. Drawn from each donor were 8.5 to 10 milliliters of peripheral blood. Germline V CDR1 and CDR2: LGHDT, YNNKEL (reference sequence). The CDR3 sequence is 16 residues long. This TCR was sampled from a woman of 80 years or more in good health. Sample: blood. The V and J genes are TRBV3-1 and TRBJ1-2, with D perhaps matching TRBD1 (5 bases). The CDR3 protein is CASCHIGVEGNYGYTF. As DNA, the CDR3 is TGTGCCAGCTGCCACATTGGCGTAGAGGGGAACTATGGCTACACCTTC.